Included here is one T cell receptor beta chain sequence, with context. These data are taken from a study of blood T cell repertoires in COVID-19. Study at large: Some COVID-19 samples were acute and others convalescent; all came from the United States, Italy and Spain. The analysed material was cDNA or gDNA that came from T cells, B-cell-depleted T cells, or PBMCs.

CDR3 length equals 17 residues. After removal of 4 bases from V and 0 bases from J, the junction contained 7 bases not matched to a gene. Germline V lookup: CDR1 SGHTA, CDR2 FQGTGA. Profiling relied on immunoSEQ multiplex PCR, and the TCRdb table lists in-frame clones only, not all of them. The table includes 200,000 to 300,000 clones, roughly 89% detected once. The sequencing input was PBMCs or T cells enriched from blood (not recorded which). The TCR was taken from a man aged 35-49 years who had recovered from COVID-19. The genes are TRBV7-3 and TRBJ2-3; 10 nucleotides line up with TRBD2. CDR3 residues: CASSSSPSGGSTDTQYF. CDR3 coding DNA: TGTGCCAGCAGCTCGAGTCCTAGCGGGGGTAGCACAGATACGCAGTATTTT. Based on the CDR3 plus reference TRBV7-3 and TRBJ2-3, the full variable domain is GAGVSQTPSNKVTEKGKYVELRCDPISGHTALYWYRQSLGQGPEFLIYFQGTGAADDSGLPNDRFFAVRPEGSVSTLKIQRTERGDSAVYLCASSSSPSGGSTDTQYFGPGTRLTVL.